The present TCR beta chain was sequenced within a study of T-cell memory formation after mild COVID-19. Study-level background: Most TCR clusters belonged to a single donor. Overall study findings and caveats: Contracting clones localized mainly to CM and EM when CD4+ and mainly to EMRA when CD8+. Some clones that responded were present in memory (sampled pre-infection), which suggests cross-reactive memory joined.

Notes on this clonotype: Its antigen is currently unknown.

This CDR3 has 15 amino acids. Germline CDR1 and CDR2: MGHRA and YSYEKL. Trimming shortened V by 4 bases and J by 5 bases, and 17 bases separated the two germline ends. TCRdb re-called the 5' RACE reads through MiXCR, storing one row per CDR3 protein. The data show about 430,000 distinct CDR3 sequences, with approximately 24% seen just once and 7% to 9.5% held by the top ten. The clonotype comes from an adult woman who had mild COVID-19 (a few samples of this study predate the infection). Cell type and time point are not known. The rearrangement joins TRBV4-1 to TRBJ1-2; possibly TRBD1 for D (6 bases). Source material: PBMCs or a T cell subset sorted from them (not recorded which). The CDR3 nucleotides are TGCGCCAGCAGCCGGCCGCAGACAGGCTCTTATGGCTACACCTTC. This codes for CASSRPQTGSYGYTF.